This T cell receptor beta chain was observed in a study of cytomegalovirus exposure and HLA in healthy donors. Study-wide points: Later analysis identified a missense DCLRE1C variant that was linked to TCR beta V- and J-gene trimming. In a later analysis, HLA-associated beta chains showed higher expansion and lower generation probabilities than comparable chains. The listing of approximately 160 TCR beta chains classed them as cytomegalovirus-associated.

With 60 Vbeta and 13 Jbeta primers, the PCR was carried out. In the original workflow: In a later analysis, around 10 million of 65 million to 80 million unique beta chains occurred in at least two donors. TCRdb keeps only in-frame clones here, not all; method: immunoSEQ multiplex PCR. V and J calls and clone size are given by that table; D and trimming were obtained from the DNA. Counted here are approximately 59,000 clones, around 68% occurring once; the ten biggest clones make up around 17%. The ends lost 4 bases at V and 6 bases at J; junction bases unmatched: 5. The CDR3 is 14 amino acids. In germline, CDR1 is MGHRA, CDR2 YSYEKL. Concerning this clone: Its specificity is not known.

The chain joins TRBV4-1 to TRBJ1-5; the match to TRBD1 covers 8 bases. The sequence was collected from a man in his forties in good health and CMV-seropositive. The sample was PBMCs. CDR3 sequence: CASSPEGTGQPQHF. In DNA form, the CDR3 reads TGCGCCAGCAGCCCCGAGGGGACAGGTCAGCCCCAGCATTTT.